These 2 T cell receptor beta chains were all obtained from the same sample, sequenced in a study of CD8 T cells in Susac syndrome. RNA in amounts of about 0.5 to 1 ug was reverse transcribed with random hexamers. TCRdb reprocessed the immunoSEQ multiplex PCR reads with MiXCR, giving one entry per CDR3 protein. Of about 200,000 distinct CDR3 sequences listed, 85% to 95% were seen once; the top ten hold approximately 0.1%. Input material: CD4+ T cells from PBMCs. The receptors derive from a human donor in good health.

The rearrangement uses TRBV5-1 and TRBJ2-1; 9 nucleotides align to TRBD1. This CDR3 has 15 residues. The junction had 8 bases not matched to a gene; V was cut back by 2 bases and J by 8 bases. Germline lookup yields CDR1 SGHRS and CDR2 YFSETQ. In DNA form, the CDR3 reads TGCGCCAGCAGCTTCTCCGGGACAGGGAGCGATGAGCAGTTCTTC. This translates into CASSFSGTGSDEQFF. The full variable domain, with the rest looked up from reference TRBV5-1 and TRBJ2-1, is KAGVTQTPRYLIKTRGQQVTLSCSPISGHRSVSWYQQTPGQGLQFLFEYFSETQRNKGNFPGRFSGRQFSNSRSEMNVSTLELGDSALYLCASSFSGTGSDEQFFGPGTRLTVL.

This rearrangement joins TRBV27 to TRBJ1-5; perhaps TRBD1 as D (6 bases). V dropped 6 bases and J dropped 4 bases, with 13 bases sitting between them. Germline V lookup: CDR1 MNHEY, CDR2 SMNVEV (reference sequence). The CDR3 is 14 amino acids. The CDR3 nucleotides are TGTGCCAGCAGCGGAAGACAGGAGAATCAGCCCCAGCATTTT. Protein: CASSGRQENQPQHF.